This section outlines one T cell receptor beta chain sequence together with its context. This entry is derived from a study of blood T cell repertoires in COVID-19. Study at large: Acute-phase and convalescent COVID-19 samples originated in the United States, Italy and Spain. PBMCs, B-cell-depleted T cells, or T cells were the source of the cDNA or gDNA that made up the material.

The CDR3 is 14 residues long. Trimming stripped 6 bases from V and 1 base from J, with 12 bases between. From germline, CDR1 is SGHKS and CDR2 YYEKEE (reference sequence). Original processing notes: The authors estimated nucleated cell counts from reference gene primer amplification. Sequenced by immunoSEQ multiplex PCR; TCRdb stores in-frame clones only, minus some. V, J and clone size reflect that table, while D and trimming were determined from the DNA. The table has fewer than 180,000 clones, 70% to 90% seen once. What was sequenced was peripheral blood. The clonotype was recovered from a man aged 65 to 79 with acute or convalescent COVID-19. The V gene is TRBV5-5, the J gene TRBJ2-3; D is undetermined. CDR3 sequence: CASTADFRTDTQYF. CDR3 bases: TGTGCCAGCACTGCCGACTTTCGCACAGATACGCAGTATTTT.